The T cell receptor (beta chain) described here comes from a study of immune evolution from preneoplasia to lung adenocarcinoma. Notes on the study in general: Normal lung had the highest top T cell clone frequencies.

The V and J ends lost 3 bases and 2 bases, in that order; junction bases with no gene match: 4. The CDR3 extends over 15 amino acids. Germline V gene lookup returns CDR1 SGHTA and CDR2 FQGNSA. The assay was immunoSEQ multiplex PCR, and TCRdb's table has in-frame clones only and misses some. The table includes around 21,000 clones, approximately 75% detected once. To note about this clone: Its cognate antigen is unknown.

Specimen: FFPE invasive lung adenocarcinoma tissue. This clonotype was sampled from a person between 60 and 69 years old with lung adenocarcinoma. The V gene is TRBV7-2, the J gene TRBJ1-5; 7 nucleotides agree with TRBD1. The DNA for the CDR3 is TGTGCCAGCAGCTTTAGGGACAGAGGCAATCAGCCCCAGCATTTT. Residues: CASSFRDRGNQPQHF.